This T cell receptor (beta chain) derives from a study of cytomegalovirus exposure and HLA in healthy donors. Study-wide background: The 90 to 150 validation repertoires, a later analysis reported, used the same platform as the 666 first-cohort repertoires.

Germline lookup yields CDR1 SQVTM and CDR2 ANQGSEA. The CDR3 extends over 15 amino acids. V was clipped by 0 bases and J by 2 bases, with 14 bases between them. Produced via immunoSEQ multiplex PCR; TCRdb's table is partial and in-frame only. The sample lists over 200,000 clones, 80% to 90% occurring once. Turning to this clone: What it binds is unknown.

General study findings and limits: Accounts indicate the classifier identified cytomegalovirus status with strong specificity and sensitivity. Altogether, about 160 TCR beta chains were recorded as cytomegalovirus-associated.

Separate from the roughly 670-subject first cohort, the 120-subject validation cohort was the one that the donors belonged to. The sequencing input was PBMCs. The J gene is TRBJ2-7, the V gene TRBV29-1; maybe TRBD1 (6 bases). The sequence was obtained from a woman aged 18-29 years in good health and CMV-seronegative. CDR3: CSVEEGRGYPYEQYF. As DNA, the CDR3 is TGCAGCGTTGAAGAGGGCAGGGGTTATCCCTACGAGCAGTACTTC.